Listed below are T cell receptor beta chains from one sample, sequenced in a study of T cells expressing NK-cell markers. TCRdb reprocessed the 5' RACE reads and stores each CDR3 protein as one record, lacking DNA. The table gives hundreds of thousands of distinct CDR3 sequences; the top ten clones make up roughly 4.2% of it. The sample taken for sequencing was blood T cells: a sorted CD56 or NKG2C T cell subset, CD4+ or CD8+ T cells, or bulk PBMC T cells (not recorded which). These receptors were collected from a woman between 18 and 70 years old in good health. CDR3s include the opening cysteine and the closing phenylalanine or tryptophan. Each record gives: V gene, J gene, CDR3 protein.

v_call: TRBV3-1
j_call: TRBJ1-2
cdr3_aa: CASSLPAGDGYTF

v_call: TRBV7-2
j_call: TRBJ2-2
cdr3_aa: CASSLTGGNNGGELFF

v_call: TRBV20-1
j_call: TRBJ2-5
cdr3_aa: CSALTSSETQYF

v_call: TRBV6-2/TRBV6-3
j_call: TRBJ2-1
cdr3_aa: CASSGTSGRPYNEQFF

v_call: TRBV20-1
j_call: TRBJ2-3
cdr3_aa: CSASVGGSGTDTQYF

v_call: TRBV29-1
j_call: TRBJ2-1
cdr3_aa: CSGGPVLADEQFF

v_call: TRBV19
j_call: TRBJ2-3
cdr3_aa: CASSSRGAPDTQYF

v_call: TRBV7-3
j_call: TRBJ2-4
cdr3_aa: CASSPGGDRVNIQYF

v_call: TRBV18
j_call: TRBJ1-2
cdr3_aa: CASSPRRQGTGYTF

v_call: TRBV27
j_call: TRBJ2-2
cdr3_aa: CASIGLAGAGELFF

v_call: TRBV12-3/TRBV12-4
j_call: TRBJ1-6
cdr3_aa: CASSLVQGSNSPLHF

v_call: TRBV20-1
j_call: TRBJ1-6
cdr3_aa: CSAPPNKADSPLHF

v_call: TRBV5-1
j_call: TRBJ1-5
cdr3_aa: CASSPHIQPQHF

v_call: TRBV6-2/TRBV6-3
j_call: TRBJ2-4
cdr3_aa: CASRTGQGVKNIQYF

v_call: TRBV5-1
j_call: TRBJ1-2
cdr3_aa: CASSLEGAPYGYTF

v_call: TRBV5-1
j_call: TRBJ2-6
cdr3_aa: CASSRQGGWGANVLTF

v_call: TRBV21-1
j_call: TRBJ1-4
cdr3_aa: CASPQGGGEKLFF

v_call: TRBV20-1
j_call: TRBJ1-5
cdr3_aa: CSAKQGGEGQPQHF

v_call: TRBV7-2
j_call: TRBJ1-6
cdr3_aa: CASSLGRSPLHF

v_call: TRBV12-3/TRBV12-4
j_call: TRBJ1-1
cdr3_aa: CASSQSGGKNTEAFF

v_call: TRBV30
j_call: TRBJ1-2
cdr3_aa: CAWSVLGAYTF

v_call: TRBV2
j_call: TRBJ2-1
cdr3_aa: CASGLRGEQFF